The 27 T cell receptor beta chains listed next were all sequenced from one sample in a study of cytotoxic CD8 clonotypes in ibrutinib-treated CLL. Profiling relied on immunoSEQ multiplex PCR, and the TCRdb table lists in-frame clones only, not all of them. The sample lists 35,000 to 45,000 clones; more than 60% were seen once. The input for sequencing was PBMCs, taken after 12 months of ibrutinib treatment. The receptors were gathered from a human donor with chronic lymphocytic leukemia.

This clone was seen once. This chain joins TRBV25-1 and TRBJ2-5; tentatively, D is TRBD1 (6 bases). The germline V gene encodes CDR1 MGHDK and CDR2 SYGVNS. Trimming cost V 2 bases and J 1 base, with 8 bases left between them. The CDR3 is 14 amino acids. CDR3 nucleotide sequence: TGTGCCAGCAGTGAAATGGGGGCCCAAGAGACCCAGTACTTC. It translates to CASSEMGAQETQYF.

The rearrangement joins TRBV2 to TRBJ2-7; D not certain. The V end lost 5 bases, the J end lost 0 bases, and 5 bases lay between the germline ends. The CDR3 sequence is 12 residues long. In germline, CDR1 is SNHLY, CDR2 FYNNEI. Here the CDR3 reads CASSLGSYEQYF. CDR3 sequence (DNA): TGTGCCAGCAGTCTGGGCTCCTACGAGCAGTACTTC.

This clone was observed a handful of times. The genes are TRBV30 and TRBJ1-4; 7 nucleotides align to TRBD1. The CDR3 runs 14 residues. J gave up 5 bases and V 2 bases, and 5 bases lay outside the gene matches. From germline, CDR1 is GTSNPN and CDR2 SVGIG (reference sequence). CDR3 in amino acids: CAWSRDRVNEKLFF. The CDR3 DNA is TGTGCCTGGAGTCGAGACAGGGTAAATGAAAAACTGTTTTTT.

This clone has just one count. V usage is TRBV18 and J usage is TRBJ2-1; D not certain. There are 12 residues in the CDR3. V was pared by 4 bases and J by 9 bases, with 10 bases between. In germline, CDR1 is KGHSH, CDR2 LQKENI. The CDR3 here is CASSLDAGEQFF. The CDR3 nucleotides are TGTGCCAGCTCACTTGACGCAGGTGAGCAGTTCTTC.

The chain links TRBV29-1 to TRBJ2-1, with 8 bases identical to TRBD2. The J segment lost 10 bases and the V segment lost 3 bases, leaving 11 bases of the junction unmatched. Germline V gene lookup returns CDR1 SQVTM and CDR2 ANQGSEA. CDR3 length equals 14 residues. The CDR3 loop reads CSVDTSGRYWEQFF. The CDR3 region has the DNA TGCAGCGTTGACACTAGCGGACGTTATTGGGAGCAGTTCTTC.

Here the CDR3 reads CASSQVTPGLAASENEQFF. The CDR3 DNA follows: TGTGCCAGCAGCCAAGTTACCCCGGGACTAGCGGCCAGTGAGAATGAGCAGTTCTTC. The rearrangement joins TRBV4-2 to TRBJ2-1; 11 nucleotides match TRBD2. Germline V gene lookup returns CDR1 LGHNA and CDR2 YNFKEQ. The ends lost 1 base at V and 7 bases at J; junction bases unmatched: 15. The length of the CDR3 is 19 residues.

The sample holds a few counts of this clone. In DNA, the CDR3 is TGTGCCAGCAGTGAATCGCGGGGGGAACAAGAGACCCAGTACTTC. Its protein product is CASSESRGEQETQYF. V is TRBV2 and J is TRBJ2-5, with TRBD2 matching over 8 bases. The germline gives CDR1 SNHLY, CDR2 FYNNEI. This CDR3 is 15 amino acids long. Trimming took 2 bases from V and 2 from J; bases not matched to a gene: 4.

The CDR3 nucleotides are TGTGCCAGCAGCTCGGGACTAGCGCTGTCCGATACGCAGTATTTT. Its protein is CASSSGLALSDTQYF. This chain links TRBV16 with TRBJ2-3; 10 bases match TRBD2. CDR3 length: 15 residues. V lost 5 bases to trimming and J lost 6 bases; unmatched junction nucleotides: 8. From germline, CDR1 is KGHSY and CDR2 FQNENV.

CDR3: CASSGRGPGELFF. CDR3 bases: TGTGCCAGCAGCGGCAGGGGGCCCGGGGAGCTGTTTTTT. This chain connects TRBV9 to TRBJ2-2; 8 bases fit TRBD1. From germline, CDR1 is SGDLS and CDR2 YYNGEE. This CDR3 has 13 residues. The V and J ends lost 3 bases and 6 bases, in that order; junction bases with no gene match: 1.

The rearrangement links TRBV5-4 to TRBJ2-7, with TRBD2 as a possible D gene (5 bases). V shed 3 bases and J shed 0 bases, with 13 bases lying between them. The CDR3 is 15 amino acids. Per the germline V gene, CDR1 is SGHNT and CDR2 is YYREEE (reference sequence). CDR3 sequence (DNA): TGTGCCAGCAGCTGGAGTGTGGGGAGCTCCTACGAGCAGTACTTC. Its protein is CASSWSVGSSYEQYF.

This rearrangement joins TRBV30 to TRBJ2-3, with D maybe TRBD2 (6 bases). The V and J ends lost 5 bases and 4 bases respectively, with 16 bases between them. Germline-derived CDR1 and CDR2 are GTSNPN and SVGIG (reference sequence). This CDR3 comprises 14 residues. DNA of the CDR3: TGTGCCTGGGCCCGTTCGGGAGCCGCAGATACGCAGTATTTT. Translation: CAWARSGAADTQYF.

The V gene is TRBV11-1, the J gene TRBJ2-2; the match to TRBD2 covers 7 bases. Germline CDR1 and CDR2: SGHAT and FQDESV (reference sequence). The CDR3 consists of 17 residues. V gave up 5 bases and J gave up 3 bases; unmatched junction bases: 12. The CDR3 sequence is CASSQRLAPRDTGELFF. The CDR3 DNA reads TGTGCCAGCAGCCAGCGACTAGCCCCAAGGGACACCGGGGAGCTGTTTTTT.

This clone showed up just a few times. The CDR3, as DNA: TGTGCCAGCAGTGATTTCCAGACGACCCAGTACTTC. Its protein is CASSDFQTTQYF. The rearrangement joins TRBV2 to TRBJ2-5; D remains unclear. Trimming stripped 3 bases from V and 7 bases from J, with 9 bases between. The length of the CDR3 is 12 residues. Germline V lookup: CDR1 SNHLY, CDR2 FYNNEI.

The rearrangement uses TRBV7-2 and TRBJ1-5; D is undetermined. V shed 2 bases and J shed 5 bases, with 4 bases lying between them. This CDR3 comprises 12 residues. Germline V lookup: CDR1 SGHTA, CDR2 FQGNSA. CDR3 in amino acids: CASSLYDQPQHF. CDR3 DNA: TGTGCCAGCAGCTTATATGATCAGCCCCAGCATTTT.

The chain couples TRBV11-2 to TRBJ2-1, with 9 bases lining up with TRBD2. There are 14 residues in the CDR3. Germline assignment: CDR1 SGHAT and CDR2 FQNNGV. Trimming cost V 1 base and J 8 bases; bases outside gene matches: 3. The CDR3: CASSLVASGDEQFF. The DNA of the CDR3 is TGTGCCAGCAGCTTAGTTGCTAGCGGGGATGAGCAGTTCTTC.

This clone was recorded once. This chain's CDR3 is CASSLAGQGPDTQYF. The CDR3 region has the DNA TGCGCCAGCAGCTTGGCCGGGCAGGGCCCAGATACGCAGTATTTT. V is TRBV5-1 and J is TRBJ2-3, with D maybe TRBD1 (5 bases). The CDR3 is 15 amino acids. CDR1 and CDR2 (germline): SGHRS, YFSETQ. V gave up 0 bases and J gave up 4 bases, with 12 bases separating them.

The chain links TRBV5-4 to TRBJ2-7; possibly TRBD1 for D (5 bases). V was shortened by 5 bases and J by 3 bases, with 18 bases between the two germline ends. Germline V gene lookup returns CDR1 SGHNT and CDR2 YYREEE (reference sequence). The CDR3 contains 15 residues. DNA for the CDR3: TGTGCCAGCAGTAAGGCGACAGAGAAGATCTACGAGCAGTACTTC. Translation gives CASSKATEKIYEQYF.

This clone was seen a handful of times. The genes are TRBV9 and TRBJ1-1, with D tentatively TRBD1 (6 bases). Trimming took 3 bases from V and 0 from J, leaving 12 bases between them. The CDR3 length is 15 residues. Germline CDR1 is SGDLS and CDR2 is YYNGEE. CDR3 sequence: CASSDSDSLNTEAFF. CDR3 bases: TGTGCCAGCAGCGACTCGGACAGTTTGAACACTGAAGCTTTCTTT.

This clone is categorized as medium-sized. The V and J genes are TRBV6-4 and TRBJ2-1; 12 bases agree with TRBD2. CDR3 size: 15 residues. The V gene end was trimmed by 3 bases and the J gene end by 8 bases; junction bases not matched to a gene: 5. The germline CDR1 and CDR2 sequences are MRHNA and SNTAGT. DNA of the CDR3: TGTGCCAGCAGTGAAGTGCTAGCGGGAGGGGATGAGCAGTTCTTC. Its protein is CASSEVLAGGDEQFF.

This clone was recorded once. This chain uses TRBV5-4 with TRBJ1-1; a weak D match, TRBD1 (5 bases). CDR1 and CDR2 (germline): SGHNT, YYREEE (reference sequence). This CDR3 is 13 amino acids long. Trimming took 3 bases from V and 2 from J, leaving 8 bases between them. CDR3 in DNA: TGTGCCAGCAGCTACGACAGTAACACTGAAGCTTTCTTT. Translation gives CASSYDSNTEAFF.

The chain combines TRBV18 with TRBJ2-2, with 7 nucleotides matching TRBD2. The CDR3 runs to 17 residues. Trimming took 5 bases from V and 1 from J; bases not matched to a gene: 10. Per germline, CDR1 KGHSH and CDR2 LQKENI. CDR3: CASSTNRLARNTGELFF. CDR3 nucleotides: TGTGCCAGCTCAACAAATAGACTAGCTCGGAACACCGGGGAGCTGTTTTTT.

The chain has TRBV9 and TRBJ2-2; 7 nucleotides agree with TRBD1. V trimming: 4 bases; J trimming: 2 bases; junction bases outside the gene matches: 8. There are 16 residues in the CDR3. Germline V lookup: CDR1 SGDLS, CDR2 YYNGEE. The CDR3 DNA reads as TGTGCCAGCAGCCCCCAGGACAGGTCAAACACCGGGGAGCTGTTTTTT. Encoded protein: CASSPQDRSNTGELFF.

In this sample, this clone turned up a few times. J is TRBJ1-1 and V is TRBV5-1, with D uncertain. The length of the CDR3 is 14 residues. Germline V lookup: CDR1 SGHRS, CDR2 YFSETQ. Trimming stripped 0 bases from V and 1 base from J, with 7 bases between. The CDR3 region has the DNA TGCGCCAGCAGCTTGGTAGCAGGGAACACTGAAGCTTTCTTT. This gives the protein CASSLVAGNTEAFF.

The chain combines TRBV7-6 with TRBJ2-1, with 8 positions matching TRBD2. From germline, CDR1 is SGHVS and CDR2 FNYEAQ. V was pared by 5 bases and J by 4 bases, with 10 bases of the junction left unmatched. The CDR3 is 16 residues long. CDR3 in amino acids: CASSLGVLAGYNEQFF. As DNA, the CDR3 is TGTGCCAGCAGCCTTGGGGTCCTAGCGGGTTACAATGAGCAGTTCTTC.

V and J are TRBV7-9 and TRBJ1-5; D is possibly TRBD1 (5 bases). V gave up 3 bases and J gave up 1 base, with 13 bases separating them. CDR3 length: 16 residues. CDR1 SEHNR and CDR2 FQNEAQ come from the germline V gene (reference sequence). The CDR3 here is CASSFGASGSNQPQHF. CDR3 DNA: TGTGCCAGCAGCTTTGGGGCCTCGGGGAGCAATCAGCCCCAGCATTTT.

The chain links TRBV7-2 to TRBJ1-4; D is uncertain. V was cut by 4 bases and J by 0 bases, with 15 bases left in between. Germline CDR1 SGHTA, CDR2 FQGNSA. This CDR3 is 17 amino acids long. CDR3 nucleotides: TGTGCCAGCAGCTCAACCGGGAGCACCCCAACTAATGAAAAACTGTTTTTT. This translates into CASSSTGSTPTNEKLFF.

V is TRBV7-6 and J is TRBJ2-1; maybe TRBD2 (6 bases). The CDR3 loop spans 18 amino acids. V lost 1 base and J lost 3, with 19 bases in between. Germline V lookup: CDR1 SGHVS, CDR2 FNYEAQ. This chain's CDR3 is CASSLGGREMMNYNEQFF. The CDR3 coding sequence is TGTGCCAGCAGCTTAGGGGGTCGGGAGATGATGAACTACAATGAGCAGTTCTTC. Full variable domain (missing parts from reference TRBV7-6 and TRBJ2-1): GAGVSQSPRYKVTKRGQDVALRCDPISGHVSLYWYRQALGQGPEFLTYFNYEAQQDKSGLPNDRFSAERPEGSISTLTIQRTEQRDSAMYRCASSLGGREMMNYNEQFFGPGTRLTVL.